This T cell receptor beta chain comes out of a study of T cells in Graves' hyperthyroidism and ophthalmopathy. Study outcomes and limitations: Before onset, by a median of approximately 5.9 months, the model predicted ophthalmopathy.

Germline CDR1 and CDR2: SGHTA and FQGNSA. After removal of 1 base from V and 8 bases from J, the junction contained 7 bases not matched to a gene. This CDR3 has 15 residues. TCR beta CDR3 region amplification was performed from RNA transcripts. The primer set for the first-round RT-PCR of the TCR CDR3 was HTBI. TCRdb reprocessed the multiplex PCR reads with MiXCR, giving one entry per CDR3 protein. The sample lists about 420,000 distinct CDR3 sequences, about 13% occurring once. As for this clonotype: Its specificity is not known. A much larger clone sits a single nucleotide away, making a read error possible.

The V call is TRBV7-2, the J call TRBJ2-1; 8 positions agree with TRBD1. The sequencing input was blood. The receptor was isolated from a woman aged 18 to 35 with Graves' hyperthyroidism. The CDR3, as DNA: TGTGCCAGCAGCTTAGTCAGGGGGCGCGGTCATGAGCAGTTCTTC. The encoded protein is CASSLVRGRGHEQFF.